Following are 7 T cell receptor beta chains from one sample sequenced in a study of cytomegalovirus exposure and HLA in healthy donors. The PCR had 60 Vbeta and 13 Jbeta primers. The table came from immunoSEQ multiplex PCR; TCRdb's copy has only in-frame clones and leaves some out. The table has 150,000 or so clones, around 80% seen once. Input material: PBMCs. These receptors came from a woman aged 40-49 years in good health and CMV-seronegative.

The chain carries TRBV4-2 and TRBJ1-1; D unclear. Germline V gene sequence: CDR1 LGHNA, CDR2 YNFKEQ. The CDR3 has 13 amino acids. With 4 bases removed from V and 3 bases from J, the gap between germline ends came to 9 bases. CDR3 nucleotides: TGTGCCAGCAGCCGAGAGGAGGACACTGAAGCTTTCTTT. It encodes CASSREEDTEAFF.

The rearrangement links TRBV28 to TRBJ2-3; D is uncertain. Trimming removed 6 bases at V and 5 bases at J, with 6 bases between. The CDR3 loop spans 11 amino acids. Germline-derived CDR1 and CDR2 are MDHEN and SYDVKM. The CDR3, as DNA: TGTGCCAGCAGACGGGTAGATACGCAGTATTTT. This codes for CASRRVDTQYF.

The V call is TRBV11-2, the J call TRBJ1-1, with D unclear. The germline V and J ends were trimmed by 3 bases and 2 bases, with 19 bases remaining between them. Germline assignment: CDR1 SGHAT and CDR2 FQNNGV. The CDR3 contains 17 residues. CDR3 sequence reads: CASSFLIPRRHNTEAFF. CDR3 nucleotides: TGTGCCAGCAGCTTTTTAATCCCCCGCAGACACAACACTGAAGCTTTCTTT.

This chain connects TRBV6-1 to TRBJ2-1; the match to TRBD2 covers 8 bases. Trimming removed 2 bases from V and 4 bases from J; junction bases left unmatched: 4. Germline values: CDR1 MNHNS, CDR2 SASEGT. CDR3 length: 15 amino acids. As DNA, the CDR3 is TGTGCCAGCAGTGAAAACCTAGCGGGTTACAATGAGCAGTTCTTC. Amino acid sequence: CASSENLAGYNEQFF.

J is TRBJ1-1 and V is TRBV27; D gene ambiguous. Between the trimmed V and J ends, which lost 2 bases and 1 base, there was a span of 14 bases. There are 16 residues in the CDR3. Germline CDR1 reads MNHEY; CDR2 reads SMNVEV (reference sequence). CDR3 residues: CASSLRSGRANTEAFF. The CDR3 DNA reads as TGTGCCAGCAGTTTACGATCGGGGAGGGCGAACACTGAAGCTTTCTTT.

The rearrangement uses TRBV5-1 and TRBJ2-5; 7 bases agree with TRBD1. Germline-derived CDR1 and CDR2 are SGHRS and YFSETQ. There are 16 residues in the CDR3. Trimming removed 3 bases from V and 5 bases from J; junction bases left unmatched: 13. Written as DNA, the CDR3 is TGCGCCAGCAGCTCGACCCTAGGGGGCAGTGGGGAGACCCAGTACTTC. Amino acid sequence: CASSSTLGGSGETQYF.

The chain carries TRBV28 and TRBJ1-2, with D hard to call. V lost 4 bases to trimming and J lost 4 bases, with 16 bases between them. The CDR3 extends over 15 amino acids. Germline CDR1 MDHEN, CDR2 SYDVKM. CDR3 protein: CASSSSAEGIYGYTF. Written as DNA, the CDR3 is TGTGCCAGCAGTTCTTCAGCGGAAGGGATCTATGGCTACACCTTC.